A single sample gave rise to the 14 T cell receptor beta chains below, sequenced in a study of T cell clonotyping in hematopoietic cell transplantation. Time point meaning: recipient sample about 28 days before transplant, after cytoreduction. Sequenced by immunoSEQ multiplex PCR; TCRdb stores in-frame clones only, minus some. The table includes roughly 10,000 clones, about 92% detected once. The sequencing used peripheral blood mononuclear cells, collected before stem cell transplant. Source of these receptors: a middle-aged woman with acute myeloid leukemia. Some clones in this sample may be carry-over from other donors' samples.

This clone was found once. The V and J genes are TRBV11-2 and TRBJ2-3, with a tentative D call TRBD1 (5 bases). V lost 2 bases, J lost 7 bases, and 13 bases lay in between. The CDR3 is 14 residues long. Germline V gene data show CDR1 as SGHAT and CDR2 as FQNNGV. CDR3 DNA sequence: TGTGCCAGCAGCTTAATTAGGGGATTGCATACGCAGTATTTT. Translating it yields CASSLIRGLHTQYF.

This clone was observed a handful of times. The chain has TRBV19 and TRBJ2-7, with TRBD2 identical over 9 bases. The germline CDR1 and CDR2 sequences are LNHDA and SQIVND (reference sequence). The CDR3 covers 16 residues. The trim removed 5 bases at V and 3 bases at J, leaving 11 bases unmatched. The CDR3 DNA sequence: TGTGCCAGTAGTCCCCTCCGGACTAGCGTCTTCTACGAGCAGTACTTC. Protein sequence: CASSPLRTSVFYEQYF. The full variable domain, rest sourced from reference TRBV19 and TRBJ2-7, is DGGITQSPKYLFRKEGQNVTLSCEQNLNHDAMYWYRQDPGQGLRLIYYSQIVNDFQKGDIAEGYSVSREKKESFPLTVTSAQKNPTAFYLCASSPLRTSVFYEQYFGPGTRLTVT.

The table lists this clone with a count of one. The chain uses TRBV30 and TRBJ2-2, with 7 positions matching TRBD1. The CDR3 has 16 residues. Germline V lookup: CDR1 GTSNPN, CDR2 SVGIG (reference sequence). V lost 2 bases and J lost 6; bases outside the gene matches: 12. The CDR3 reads CAWSSPSLTGPGELFF. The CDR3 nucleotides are TGTGCCTGGAGTTCCCCCTCCCTGACAGGGCCCGGGGAGCTGTTTTTT. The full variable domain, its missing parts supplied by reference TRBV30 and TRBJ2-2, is SQTIHQWPATLVQPVGSPLSLECTVEGTSNPNLYWYRQAAGRGLQLLFYSVGIGQISSEVPQNLSASRPQDRQFILSSKKLLLSDSGFYLCAWSSPSLTGPGELFFGEGSRLTVL.

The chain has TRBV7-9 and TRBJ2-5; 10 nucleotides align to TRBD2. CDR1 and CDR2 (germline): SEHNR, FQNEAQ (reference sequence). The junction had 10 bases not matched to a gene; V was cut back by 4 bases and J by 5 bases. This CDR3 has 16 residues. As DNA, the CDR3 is TGTGCCAGCAGCTCCGGGACTAGCGCTTTGGTGGAGACCCAGTACTTC. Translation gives CASSSGTSALVETQYF.

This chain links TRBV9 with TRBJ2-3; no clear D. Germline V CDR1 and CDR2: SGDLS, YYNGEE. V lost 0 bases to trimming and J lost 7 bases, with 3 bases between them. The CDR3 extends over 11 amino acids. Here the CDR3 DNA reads TGTGCCAGCAGCGTAGTAAATACGCAGTATTTT. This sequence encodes CASSVVNTQYF.

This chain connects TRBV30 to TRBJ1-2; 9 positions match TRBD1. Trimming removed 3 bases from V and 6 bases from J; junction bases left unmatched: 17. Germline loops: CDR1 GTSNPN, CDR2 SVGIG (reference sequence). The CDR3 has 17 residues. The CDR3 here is CAWSHKNPGQGKNGYTF. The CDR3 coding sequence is TGTGCCTGGAGCCACAAAAATCCCGGACAGGGGAAGAATGGCTACACCTTC.

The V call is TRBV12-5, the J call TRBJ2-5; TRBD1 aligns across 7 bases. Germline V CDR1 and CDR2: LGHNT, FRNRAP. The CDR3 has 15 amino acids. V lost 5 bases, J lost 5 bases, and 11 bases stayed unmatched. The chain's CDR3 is CASGPLGQPGETQYF. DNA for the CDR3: TGTGCTAGTGGTCCCCTGGGACAGCCTGGGGAGACCCAGTACTTC.

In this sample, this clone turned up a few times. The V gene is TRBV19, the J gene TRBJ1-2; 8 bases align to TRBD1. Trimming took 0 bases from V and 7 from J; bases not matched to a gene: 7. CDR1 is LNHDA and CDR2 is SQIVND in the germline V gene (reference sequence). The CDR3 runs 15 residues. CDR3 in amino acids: CASSIDNAGGGGYTF. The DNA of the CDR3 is TGTGCCAGTAGTATAGATAATGCAGGGGGCGGTGGCTACACCTTC.

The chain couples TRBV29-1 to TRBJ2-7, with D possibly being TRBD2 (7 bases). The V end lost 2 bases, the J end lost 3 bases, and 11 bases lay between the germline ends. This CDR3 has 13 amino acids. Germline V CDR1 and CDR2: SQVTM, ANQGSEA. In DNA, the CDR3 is TGCAGCGTTGAAATAGGGGGGGGCTACGAGCAGTACTTC. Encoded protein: CSVEIGGGYEQYF.

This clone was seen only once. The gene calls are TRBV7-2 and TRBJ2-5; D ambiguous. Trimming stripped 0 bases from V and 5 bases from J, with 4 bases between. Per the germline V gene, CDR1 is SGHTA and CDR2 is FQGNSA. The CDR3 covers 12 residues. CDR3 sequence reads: CASSLAAETQYF. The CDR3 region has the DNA TGTGCCAGCAGCTTAGCTGCCGAGACCCAGTACTTC.

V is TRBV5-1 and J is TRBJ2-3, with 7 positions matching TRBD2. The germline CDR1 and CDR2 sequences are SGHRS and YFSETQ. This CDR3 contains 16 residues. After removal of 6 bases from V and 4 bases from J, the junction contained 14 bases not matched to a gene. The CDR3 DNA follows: TGCGCCAGCAAGAGCTCCGGGGGGAGTATTTCAGATACGCAGTATTTT. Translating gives CASKSSGGSISDTQYF.

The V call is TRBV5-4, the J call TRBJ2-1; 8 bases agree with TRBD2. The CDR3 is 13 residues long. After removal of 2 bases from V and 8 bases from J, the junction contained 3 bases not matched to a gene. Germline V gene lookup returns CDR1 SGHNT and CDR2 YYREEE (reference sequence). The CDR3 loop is CASSLAGAHEQFF. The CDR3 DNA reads TGTGCCAGCAGCTTAGCGGGAGCTCATGAGCAGTTCTTC.

CDR3 nucleotide sequence: TGTGCCAGCAGCCCCGGGACAGGGATGTACAATGAGCAGTTCTTC. It codes for CASSPGTGMYNEQFF. The J gene is TRBJ2-1, the V gene TRBV5-4; TRBD1 agrees at 9 bases. CDR1 is SGHNT, CDR2 YYREEE, per germline (reference sequence). This CDR3 contains 15 residues. V shed 4 bases, J shed 4 bases, and the junction held 6 bases outside the gene matches.

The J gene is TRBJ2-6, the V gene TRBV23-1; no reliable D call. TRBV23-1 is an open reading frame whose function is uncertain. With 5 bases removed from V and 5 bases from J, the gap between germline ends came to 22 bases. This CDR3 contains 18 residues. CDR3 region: CASSGRSTQQSRANVLTF. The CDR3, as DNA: TGCGCCAGCAGTGGTCGCAGTACGCAACAAAGTCGGGCCAACGTCCTGACTTTC.